Each of the 21 T cell receptor beta chains below was sequenced from the same sample in a study of T cells in Graves' hyperthyroidism and ophthalmopathy. TCR beta CDR3 sequences were amplified from RNA transcripts. TCR CDR3 regions were first amplified by RT-PCR with HTBI primers. MiXCR, applied by TCRdb to the multiplex PCR reads, yields one record per CDR3 protein. The data show 600,000 to 650,000 distinct CDR3 sequences, about 17% seen once. The material sequenced was blood. Receptor source: a woman aged 25 to 39 with Graves' hyperthyroidism.

This clonotype was recorded at least ten times. V gene TRBV28 combines with J gene TRBJ2-4; unclear D gene. This CDR3 comprises 12 residues. Trimming shortened V by 5 bases and J by 8 bases, and 10 bases separated the two germline ends. Germline V gives CDR1 MDHEN, CDR2 SYDVKM. CDR3: CASSLAADIQYF. CDR3 in DNA: TGTGCCAGCAGTCTCGCCGCCGACATTCAGTACTTC.

This clonotype was detected a few times. CDR3 sequence reads: CSVRGGANVLTF. The CDR3 nucleotides read TGCAGCGTTAGGGGTGGGGCCAACGTCCTGACTTTC. The rearrangement links TRBV29-1 to TRBJ2-6; D possibly corresponds to TRBD1 (5 bases). This CDR3 is built from 12 residues. Germline loops: CDR1 SQVTM, CDR2 ANQGSEA. V lost 5 bases and J 3 bases, leaving 5 bases between the germline ends.

This clonotype was recorded a few times. The rearrangement joins TRBV20-1 to TRBJ1-1; D uncertain. The CDR3 is 13 residues long. Trimming took off 3 bases at V and 5 bases at J, with 13 bases between the two ends. CDR1 is DFQATT, CDR2 SNEGSKA, per germline (reference sequence). The CDR3, as DNA: TGCAGTGCTAGCTCCGGGGAGAATACTGAAGCTTTCTTT. As protein: CSASSGENTEAFF.

This clonotype appeared many times. The V gene is TRBV2, the J gene TRBJ2-7, with a tentative D call TRBD1 (5 bases). The CDR3 is made up of 12 amino acids. The ends were cut back, 4 bases at V and 7 bases at J, with 11 bases in the middle. CDR1 and CDR2 (germline): SNHLY, FYNNEI. This CDR3 is CASSVGAREQYF. The CDR3, as DNA: TGTGCCAGCAGTGTTGGGGCTCGAGAGCAGTACTTC.

This clonotype was seen more than once but under ten times. J is TRBJ1-2 and V is TRBV29-1; D remains ambiguous. CDR3 length: 14 residues. The germline V gene encodes CDR1 SQVTM and CDR2 ANQGSEA. Trimming took off 6 bases at V and 4 bases at J, with 18 bases between the two ends. The CDR3: CSVKTLTGLYGYTF. CDR3 DNA: TGCAGCGTCAAAACCCTTACTGGCCTCTATGGCTACACCTTC.

The table lists this clonotype with many counts. The chain combines TRBV3-1 with TRBJ1-1; D call uncertain. Germline-derived CDR1 and CDR2 are LGHDT and YNNKEL (reference sequence). This CDR3 is 15 amino acids long. V lost 0 bases to trimming and J lost 3 bases, with 11 bases between them. CDR3 nucleotides: TGTGCCAGCAGCCAAGATCCCGGGAGGGACACTGAAGCTTTCTTT. This sequence encodes CASSQDPGRDTEAFF. Full variable domain (remainder filled in from reference TRBV3-1 and TRBJ1-1): DTAVSQTPKYLVTQMGNDKSIKCEQNLGHDTMYWYKQDSKKFLKIMFSYNNKELIINETVPNRFSPKSPDKAHLNLHINSLELGDSAVYFCASSQDPGRDTEAFFGQGTRLTVV.

This clonotype was detected a few times. The chain has TRBV20-1 and TRBJ2-4, with a weak D call TRBD2 (6 bases). Germline values: CDR1 DFQATT, CDR2 SNEGSKA (reference sequence). With 5 bases removed from V and 0 bases from J, the gap between germline ends came to 14 bases. The CDR3 has 15 amino acids. The CDR3 sequence is CSALKGGLAKNIQYF. The CDR3 DNA sequence: TGCAGTGCTCTAAAGGGAGGCCTAGCCAAAAACATTCAGTACTTC.

The J gene is TRBJ1-2, the V gene TRBV4-1; D unresolved. V was trimmed by 4 bases and J by 8 bases, leaving 14 bases between them. Germline lookup yields CDR1 MGHRA and CDR2 YSYEKL. There are 13 residues in the CDR3. In nucleotides, the CDR3 is TGCGCCAGCAGCCCTGTCACAGAGCTCGGCTACACCTTC. This encodes CASSPVTELGYTF.

This clonotype was detected ten times or more. This chain uses TRBV29-1 with TRBJ1-1; 7 bases are shared with TRBD1. With 6 bases clipped from V and 7 bases from J, the junction kept 11 bases outside the gene matches. CDR3 length: 13 amino acids. CDR1 is SQVTM and CDR2 is ANQGSEA in the germline V gene. The CDR3 DNA follows: TGCAGCGTCCCCCAAACTGGGACAGATGAAGCTTTCTTT. Its translation: CSVPQTGTDEAFF.

This clonotype has more than one count but fewer than ten. The chain combines TRBV19 with TRBJ1-2, with D possibly matching TRBD1 (6 bases). The germline V and J ends were trimmed by 3 bases and 4 bases, with 15 bases remaining between them. CDR3 size: 15 residues. Germline CDR1 is LNHDA and CDR2 is SQIVND (reference sequence). The DNA for the CDR3 is TGTGCCAGTAGTATCCGGACAGAGTGGAGCTATGGCTACACCTTC. This codes for CASSIRTEWSYGYTF.

This clonotype was detected only a few times. The rearrangement links TRBV2 to TRBJ1-3, with D possibly TRBD1 on 6 matching bases. In germline, CDR1 is SNHLY, CDR2 FYNNEI. With 5 bases removed from V and 0 bases from J, the gap between germline ends came to 11 bases. The CDR3 loop spans 15 amino acids. CDR3 sequence: CASSTDRTSGNTIYF. The CDR3 DNA is TGTGCCAGCAGTACTGACAGGACCTCTGGAAACACCATATATTTT.

This chain joins TRBV7-9 and TRBJ2-1; 11 nucleotides match TRBD2. The J segment lost 5 bases and the V segment lost 3 bases, leaving 6 bases of the junction unmatched. This CDR3 region has 16 residues. The germline CDR1 and CDR2 sequences are SEHNR and FQNEAQ (reference sequence). The CDR3 sequence is CASSFLTSGKNNEQFF. CDR3 coding DNA: TGTGCCAGCAGCTTCCTGACTAGCGGGAAGAACAATGAGCAGTTCTTC.

The CDR3 reads CSAGGGTSGVGEQFF. For the CDR3, the DNA is TGCAGTGCTGGAGGGGGGACTAGCGGGGTGGGTGAGCAGTTCTTC. This chain connects TRBV20-1 to TRBJ2-1, with 13 bases identical to TRBD2. The CDR3 contains 15 residues. The germline V gene encodes CDR1 DFQATT and CDR2 SNEGSKA (reference sequence). The V and J ends lost 5 bases and 9 bases, in that order; junction bases with no gene match: 10.

This clonotype came up many times. The rearrangement joins TRBV7-2 to TRBJ2-5; 10 bases match TRBD2. Trimming removed 8 bases from V and 5 bases from J; junction bases left unmatched: 11. CDR1 and CDR2 from the germline V gene are SGHTA and FQGNSA. The CDR3 contains 15 residues. Written as DNA, the CDR3 is TGTGCCAGCGGTGGGACTAGCGAGCGACGGGAGACCCAGTACTTC. Its protein is CASGGTSERRETQYF.

The chain joins TRBV18 to TRBJ2-1, with D possibly matching TRBD2 (5 bases). The CDR3 spans 16 residues. The V end was cut by 0 bases, the J end by 3 bases, with 12 bases between. The V gene's germline CDR1 is KGHSH and CDR2 LQKENI. CDR3 region: CASSPPSLVNYNEQFF. CDR3 sequence (DNA): TGTGCCAGCTCACCACCGTCACTAGTTAACTACAATGAGCAGTTCTTC.

The chain links TRBV3-1 to TRBJ1-1, with a weak D call TRBD1 (5 bases). This CDR3 has 15 residues. Germline CDR1 reads LGHDT; CDR2 reads YNNKEL (reference sequence). With 4 bases removed from V and 2 bases from J, the gap between germline ends came to 14 bases. This CDR3 reads CASSLRDGANTEAFF. The CDR3 DNA is TGTGCCAGCAGCCTTCGGGACGGAGCCAACACTGAAGCTTTCTTT.

This clonotype was counted many times. The DNA for the CDR3 is TGCAGTGCTAGAGAGGGGACAGGGGAAATATCACCCCTCCACTTT. It specifies CSAREGTGEISPLHF. The chain links TRBV20-1 to TRBJ1-6; 10 bases agree with TRBD1. The CDR3 is made up of 15 amino acids. CDR1 and CDR2 from the germline V gene are DFQATT and SNEGSKA (reference sequence). V lost 0 bases, J lost 10 bases, and 6 bases stayed unmatched.

The chain recombines TRBV30 with TRBJ1-2; a weak D match, TRBD1 (6 bases). CDR1 and CDR2 from the germline V gene are GTSNPN and SVGIG (reference sequence). CDR3 length: 14 residues. V lost 2 bases and J lost 4, with 14 bases in between. CDR3 coding DNA: TGTGCCTGGAGTTACACCAACAGGGTCTATGGCTACACCTTC. Residues: CAWSYTNRVYGYTF.

This clonotype has just a few counts. V is TRBV20-1 and J is TRBJ2-4; D is possibly TRBD2 (5 bases). This CDR3 comprises 17 residues. The V end lost 4 bases, the J end lost 2 bases, and 21 bases lay between the germline ends. Germline V gene lookup returns CDR1 DFQATT and CDR2 SNEGSKA (reference sequence). CDR3 amino acids: CSANVGGGSASKNIQYF. The CDR3 DNA reads as TGCAGTGCTAACGTCGGTGGTGGTAGCGCGTCCAAAAACATTCAGTACTTC.

This clonotype showed up many times. V gene TRBV18 combines with J gene TRBJ1-1; tentatively, D is TRBD1 (5 bases). The germline V and J ends were trimmed by 4 bases and 6 bases, with 12 bases remaining between them. The CDR3 loop spans 13 amino acids. The germline V gene encodes CDR1 KGHSH and CDR2 LQKENI. CDR3 bases: TGTGCCAGCTCACAAACCCGGGACGCTGAAGCTTTCTTT. Protein sequence: CASSQTRDAEAFF.

This clonotype has at least ten counts. The chain carries TRBV12-3 or TRBV12-4 and TRBJ2-7; maybe TRBD2 (6 bases). This CDR3 contains 12 residues. V gave up 10 bases and J gave up 3 bases, with 13 bases separating them. The CDR3 region is CATQEGGYEQYF. The CDR3 DNA sequence: TGTGCCACCCAGGAGGGAGGCTACGAGCAGTACTTC.